This TCR beta chain appears in the sequencing data of a study of metastatic and nonmetastatic thyroid tumors. This clone was detected many times. The germline CDR1 and CDR2 sequences are DFQATT and SNEGSKA (reference sequence). Trimming took 0 bases from V and 3 from J, leaving 5 bases between them. CDR3 length equals 12 residues. TCRdb reanalyzed the PCR reads with MiXCR. In the table there are tens of thousands of clones, approximately 4.1% of which are singletons. Thyroid surgery was preceded by no treatment in any patient. Sequenced: blood. This clonotype was sampled from a female donor with papillary thyroid cancer or a benign thyroid nodule (not recorded which). Some clones in this sample may be carry-over from other donors' samples. J is TRBJ1-1 and V is TRBV20-1, with D unclear. CDR3 DNA: TGCAGTGCTAGAGAAACGGACACTGAAGCTTTCTTT. This gives the protein CSARETDTEAFF.